Listed here are 27 T cell receptor beta chains from one sample, sequenced in a study of T cells in Graves' hyperthyroidism and ophthalmopathy (dated by TCRdb to between 2018 and 2021). Receptor libraries were prepared by multiplex PCR. Sequencing instrument: Illumina HiSeq 2000. Amplification of TCR beta CDR3 regions was carried out from RNA transcripts. For the first round of RT-PCR on the TCR CDR3, the HTBI primer set was used together with the Qiagen OneStep RT-PCR kit. TCRdb reanalyzed the raw reads on its own, using fastp at Q25 for trimming and MiXCR for clone calling, and kept in-frame beta chains. Each CDR3 protein appears once, grouped with its most common genes and DNA. The sample includes around 760,000 distinct CDR3 sequences, with 35% observed a single time. The ten biggest clones cover 30% to 40% of the sample. Specimen: blood. Receptors originate from a woman in her thirties or forties with Graves' hyperthyroidism.

CDR3 bases: TGTGCCAGCAGCCAAGGCGTAGAAGAAAAACTGTTTTTT. It encodes CASSQGVEEKLFF. V is TRBV12-3 or TRBV12-4 and J is TRBJ1-4; D not certain. CDR3 size: 13 residues. With 6 bases removed from V and 8 bases from J, the gap between germline ends came to 13 bases.

This chain joins TRBV6-1 and TRBJ2-2, with 7 bases aligning to TRBD2. The junction had 5 bases not matched to a gene; V was cut back by 0 bases and J by 13 bases. The CDR3 totals 13 residues. Germline values: CDR1 MNHNS, CDR2 SASEGT. The CDR3 DNA sequence: TGTGCCAGCAGTGAAGCGGGGGGGGATCGGCTGTTTTTT. Its translation is CASSEAGGDRLFF.

There are a few counts of this clonotype. This chain joins TRBV10-3 and TRBJ2-2; D might be TRBD2 (6 bases). The CDR3 consists of 13 residues. Germline-derived CDR1 and CDR2 are ENHRY and SYGVKD. The V end was cut by 11 bases, the J end by 0 bases, with 10 bases between. The CDR3 DNA reads TGTGCCGCCCGGGAGCCGAACACCGGGGAGCTGTTTTTT. Translated: CAAREPNTGELFF.

Many counts were recorded for this clonotype. The rearrangement uses TRBV14 and TRBJ2-2; D gene uncertain. Germline V gene data show CDR1 as SGHDN and CDR2 as FVKESK. This CDR3 has 14 amino acids. The germline V and J ends were trimmed by 7 bases and 1 base, with 10 bases remaining between them. This chain's CDR3 is CASKIHGNTGELFF. The DNA of the CDR3 is TGTGCCAGCAAAATCCATGGGAACACCGGGGAGCTGTTTTTT.

As to this clonotype: The junction shows a germline mismatch at one end, possibly a read error. CDR3 residues: CASSLEGGMAF. The CDR3 DNA reads as TGTGCCAGCAGCTTAGAAGGAGGGATGGCTTTC. The gene calls are TRBV7-9 and TRBJ2-6; D perhaps matches TRBD2 (6 bases). This CDR3 spans 11 amino acids. In germline, CDR1 is SEHNR, CDR2 FQNEAQ (reference sequence).

This clonotype was picked up a small number of times. The CDR3 bases are TGTGCCAGTAGTGTCGGACAGGGGGCGAGGGAGCAGTACTTC. Amino acids: CASSVGQGAREQYF. The chain uses TRBV19 and TRBJ2-7; TRBD1 matches 11 bases. V lost 5 bases to trimming and J lost 7 bases; unmatched junction nucleotides: 7. Germline CDR1 and CDR2: LNHDA and SQIVND (reference sequence). The CDR3 extends over 14 amino acids.

As for this clonotype: The junction shows a germline mismatch at one end, possibly a read error. This chain links TRBV2 with TRBJ2-2; D is perhaps TRBD2 (5 bases). Germline assignment: CDR1 SNHLY and CDR2 FYNNEI. The CDR3 has 13 residues. CDR3 sequence: CASSLENTGEPFF. The CDR3 DNA sequence: TGTGCCAGTTCCCTAGAGAACACCGGGGAGCCGTTTTTT.

This rearrangement joins TRBV7-8 to TRBJ2-7; D is possibly TRBD1 (7 bases). Trimming took 3 bases from V and 6 from J, leaving 18 bases between them. This CDR3 is 15 amino acids long. CDR1 SGHVS and CDR2 FQNEAQ come from the germline V gene. CDR3 region: CASSFRFCGDSEQYF. The CDR3, as DNA: TGTGCCAGCAGCTTTAGATTCTGCGGGGACAGCGAGCAGTACTTC.

In its sample, this clonotype was seen many times. The V gene is TRBV7-6, the J gene TRBJ1-3; perhaps TRBD1 as D (6 bases). Trimming cost V 0 bases and J 3 bases, with 18 bases left between them. Germline V gene data show CDR1 as SGHVS and CDR2 as FNYEAQ. CDR3 length: 18 amino acids. The CDR3 region is CASSLARGLGGIGNTIYF. The DNA for the CDR3 is TGTGCCAGCAGCTTAGCGCGAGGTCTAGGGGGTATTGGAAACACCATATATTTT. The entire variable domain, with the rest obtained from reference TRBV7-6 and TRBJ1-3, is as follows: GAGVSQSPRYKVTKRGQDVALRCDPISGHVSLYWYRQALGQGPEFLTYFNYEAQQDKSGLPNDRFSAERPEGSISTLTIQRTEQRDSAMYRCASSLARGLGGIGNTIYFGEGSWLTVV.

This clonotype was seen only a few times. A much larger clone differs by one base, so this may be a read error. The chain couples TRBV7-2 to TRBJ2-7; D uncertain. Per germline, CDR1 SGHTA and CDR2 FQGNSA. The CDR3 loop spans 13 amino acids. The CDR3 DNA reads TGTGCCAGCAGCTTTGACATCTTAGACGAGCGGTACTTC. It encodes CASSFDILDERYF.

This clonotype was detected only a few times. The chain is built from TRBV14 and TRBJ1-1, with 7 positions matching TRBD1. Germline V lookup: CDR1 SGHDN, CDR2 FVKESK. This CDR3 contains 15 residues. V shed 4 bases and J 6 bases; nucleotides not matched to a gene: 11. The CDR3 loop reads CASSLYRGSSAEAFF. DNA of the CDR3: TGTGCCAGCAGCCTATACAGGGGTAGTAGCGCTGAAGCTTTCTTT.

The chain combines TRBV19 with TRBJ2-6; D uncertain. V was pared by 3 bases and J by 0 bases, with 3 bases between. Germline V CDR1 and CDR2: LNHDA, SQIVND (reference sequence). This CDR3 has 14 amino acids. The CDR3 here is CASSIASGANVLTF. The CDR3 region has the DNA TGTGCCAGTAGTATTGCCTCTGGGGCCAACGTCCTGACTTTC.

In this sample, this clonotype turned up many times. The CDR3 DNA follows: TGTGCCACCAGTCGGGCCGCAATTCGTGGCTACACCTTC. Protein product: CATSRAAIRGYTF. The chain joins TRBV15 to TRBJ1-2; D remains unclear. The length of the CDR3 is 13 residues. The V gene lost 6 bases and the J gene lost 7 bases, with 15 bases spanning the gap. Germline assignment: CDR1 LNHNV and CDR2 YYDKDF (reference sequence). Full variable domain (outside the CDR3, taken from reference TRBV15 and TRBJ1-2): DAMVIQNPRYQVTQFGKPVTLSCSQTLNHNVMYWYQQKSSQAPKLLFHYYDKDFNNEADTPDNFQSRRPNTSFCFLDIRSPGLGDTAMYLCATSRAAIRGYTFGSGTRLTVV.

This chain uses TRBV6-9 with TRBJ2-2; D not resolved. The CDR3 loop spans 17 amino acids. Trimming removed 0 bases from V and 4 bases from J, with 15 bases in between. Germline V gives CDR1 MNHGY, CDR2 SVAAGI. Written as DNA, the CDR3 is TGTGCCAGCAGTTATTCGAGTCAGGTGAAATTCACCGGGGAGCTGTTTTTT. This translates into CASSYSSQVKFTGELFF.

The genes are TRBV7-2 and TRBJ1-2, with TRBD1 matching 7 bases. Germline V gives CDR1 SGHTA, CDR2 FQGNSA. V lost 5 bases to trimming and J lost 12 bases; unmatched junction nucleotides: 12. This CDR3 is built from 13 residues. CDR3 sequence: CASSPDRVTGNTF. CDR3 nucleotides: TGTGCCAGCAGCCCCGACAGGGTGACTGGAAACACCTTC.

The chain employs TRBV7-2 and TRBJ2-3; 7 bases map to TRBD2. V dropped 1 base and J dropped 2; count of bases not matched to a gene: 9. Germline V gene sequence: CDR1 SGHTA, CDR2 FQGNSA. CDR3 length equals 17 residues. CDR3 sequence (DNA): TGTGCCAGCAGCTTAGACCCTACTAGCGATTTCACAGATACGCAGTATTTT. Protein product: CASSLDPTSDFTDTQYF.

Ten or more counts support this clonotype. The chain couples TRBV6-5 to TRBJ1-6; perhaps TRBD1 as D (5 bases). The CDR3 is 12 residues long. Trimming removed 10 bases at V and 7 bases at J, with 11 bases between. Germline V gene lookup returns CDR1 MNHEY and CDR2 SVGAGI. CDR3 amino acids: CATGDGNSPLHF. The CDR3 DNA is TGTGCCACGGGGGACGGAAATTCACCCCTCCACTTT.

The V call is TRBV6-6, the J call TRBJ2-7, with a possible D match to TRBD1 (6 bases). The CDR3 consists of 14 residues. V gave up 7 bases and J gave up 5 bases, with 18 bases separating them. The germline V gene encodes CDR1 MNHNY and CDR2 SVGAGI (reference sequence). The CDR3 is CASTPRQEINEQYF. The CDR3, as DNA: TGTGCCAGCACCCCCCGACAGGAGATAAACGAGCAGTACTTC.

This clonotype was detected a few times. One junction end disagrees with the germline gene, perhaps due to a read error. This sequence joins TRBV27 and TRBJ1-1; perhaps TRBD1 as D (5 bases). CDR1 and CDR2 from the germline V gene are MNHEY and SMNVEV (reference sequence). The CDR3 length is 12 residues. CDR3 bases: TGTGCCAGCAGTGTAACTCGAGGGACTCTCGACTTT. It encodes CASSVTRGTLDF.

This clonotype was observed a handful of times. This chain uses TRBV2 with TRBJ1-2; possibly TRBD1 for D (5 bases). Germline V gives CDR1 SNHLY, CDR2 FYNNEI. V gave up 3 bases and J gave up 8 bases, with 16 bases separating them. This CDR3 contains 14 residues. CDR3 DNA: TGTGCCAGCAGTGAGAAACAGGACGTTCTGGGCTACACCTTC. Translated, it gives CASSEKQDVLGYTF.

This clonotype came up many times. The rearrangement uses TRBV2 and TRBJ1-3; TRBD1 matches at 7 bases. The CDR3 has 15 residues. V shed 5 bases, J shed 4 bases, and the junction held 8 bases outside the gene matches. Per the germline V gene, CDR1 is SNHLY and CDR2 is FYNNEI. The CDR3 reads CASSSQQGFGNTIYF. The CDR3 bases are TGTGCCAGCAGTAGCCAACAGGGGTTCGGAAACACCATATATTTT.

This clonotype was detected many times. The chain has TRBV4-1 and TRBJ1-5; TRBD1 aligns across 8 bases. This CDR3 region has 15 residues. The trim removed 0 bases at V and 4 bases at J, leaving 2 bases unmatched. Germline V gene data show CDR1 as MGHRA and CDR2 as YSYEKL. The CDR3 loop is CASSQDGTGNQPQHF. The DNA for the CDR3 is TGCGCCAGCAGCCAAGACGGGACAGGAAATCAGCCCCAGCATTTT.

As to this clonotype: A much larger clone differs from this one at a single base, so this may be a read error. The gene calls are TRBV14 and TRBJ2-5, with unresolved D. This CDR3 has 15 amino acids. Germline V gene sequence: CDR1 SGHDN, CDR2 FVKESK. This chain's CDR3 is CAGSLDGRSQETQYF. In DNA, the CDR3 is TGTGCCGGCAGCCTGGATGGGCGGTCTCAAGAGACCCAGTACTTC.

The CDR3 loop reads CSVSTRFGYEQYF. The CDR3 DNA reads TGCAGCGTTTCAACCAGGTTCGGCTACGAGCAGTACTTC. The rearrangement links TRBV29-1 to TRBJ2-7; D not resolved. The CDR3 has 13 residues. In germline, CDR1 is SQVTM, CDR2 ANQGSEA. V was cut by 5 bases and J by 3 bases, with 14 bases left in between.

This clonotype was recorded at least ten times. The rearrangement joins TRBV25-1 to TRBJ2-5; weak D call: TRBD2 (6 bases). Germline-derived CDR1 and CDR2 are MGHDK and SYGVNS. V lost 1 base to trimming and J lost 7 bases, with 13 bases between them. This CDR3 comprises 14 residues. Written as DNA, the CDR3 is TGTGCCAGCAGTGAATCGGGACTGATGGGGACCCAGTACTTC. The encoded protein is CASSESGLMGTQYF.

This clonotype was seen more than once but under ten times. The rearrangement links TRBV6-5 to TRBJ1-4; TRBD1 is a possible D gene (5 bases). This CDR3 has 15 residues. Trimming removed 5 bases from V and 11 bases from J, with 21 bases in between. Germline CDR1 MNHEY, CDR2 SVGAGI. CDR3 nucleotide sequence: TGTGCCAGCAGTCCCCGTGGAGGGACGGTTGAGAAACTGTTTTTT. It encodes CASSPRGGTVEKLFF.

Points on this clonotype: An end of the junction does not agree with germline; a read error may underlie this. The V gene is TRBV7-9, the J gene TRBJ2-7; the match to TRBD2 covers 11 bases. The CDR3 sequence is 16 residues long. CDR1 and CDR2 (germline): SEHNR, FQNEAQ (reference sequence). CDR3 in DNA: TGCGCCAGCAGCCAAGCCTTAGCGGGAGGGCCCTACGAGCAGTACTTC. This encodes CASSQALAGGPYEQYF.